This T cell receptor beta chain was sequenced for a study of post-analysis software for immune sequencing data. Study summary: Included courses were relapsing-remitting and secondary progressive multiple sclerosis; progressive-relapsing multiple sclerosis was also included.

Notes on this clonotype: The target antigen is unknown.

Study results and limitations: Among 5 or 6 TRBV segments more frequent in patients than controls were TRBV5-6, TRBV5-1 and TRBV20-1. F measure showed strong co-clustering of same-batch samples.

TCR beta libraries were prepared from cDNA with unique molecular identifiers. Starting from about 0.98 to 11 million T cells, the study yielded 460,000 or so cDNA molecules. MiXCR, run by TCRdb on the PCR reads, gives a single entry per CDR3 protein. The repertoire holds 350,000 to 450,000 distinct CDR3 sequences, 39% seen once, with 7.6% in the top ten. Trimming cost V 2 bases and J 1 base; bases outside gene matches: 8. Germline V CDR1 and CDR2: SGHRS, YFSETQ. CDR3 length equals 18 residues. The V gene is TRBV5-1, the J gene TRBJ2-1, with 11 nucleotides matching TRBD2. The sequenced material came from blood. The clonotype originates from a girl aged 2-10 years with multiple sclerosis. The CDR3 region is CASSLPSGRSKSYNEQFF. CDR3 DNA sequence: TGCGCCAGCAGCTTACCTAGCGGGAGGAGTAAGTCCTACAATGAGCAGTTCTTC. Supplemented by reference TRBV5-1 and TRBJ2-1, the full variable domain reads KAGVTQTPRYLIKTRGQQVTLSCSPISGHRSVSWYQQTPGQGLQFLFEYFSETQRNKGNFPGRFSGRQFSNSRSEMNVSTLELGDSALYLCASSLPSGRSKSYNEQFFGPGTRLTVL.